This TCR beta chain was sequenced during a study of T-cell reconstitution after alpha-beta-depleted transplantation in children. Germline assignment: CDR1 DFQATT and CDR2 SNEGSKA (reference sequence). Trimming took off 0 bases at V and 0 bases at J, with 12 bases between the two ends. This CDR3 spans 15 amino acids. This clonotype was detected only a few times. No antigen is known for it. Findings of the study overall: Reports say that about two months after transplant, the alpha-beta T cells came out of several hundred graft clones that had expanded.

It was with unique molecular identifiers that the TCRbeta library was prepared. From the PCR reads, TCRdb called clonotypes with MiXCR, one entry per CDR3 protein. The data hold roughly 98,000 distinct CDR3 sequences, with about a sixth observed a single time. This sample comprised PBMCs, mostly from graft donor cells, obtained 180 days after TCRalphabeta/CD19-depleted stem cell transplant. The V call is TRBV20-1, the J call TRBJ2-7; TRBD1 is a possible D gene (6 bases). This TCR derives from a male patient between 2 and 10 years old who had a stem cell transplant for acute lymphoblastic leukemia, so the T cells may come from the graft donor. CDR3 nucleotides: TGCAGTGCTAGAGAACCGACAGGACTCTCCTACGAGCAGTACTTC. It yields the protein CSAREPTGLSYEQYF.